The 9 T cell receptor beta chains presented below share a single source sample, sequenced in a study of neoadjuvant anti-PD-1 for oral cavity cancer. Repertoires were generated with immunoSEQ multiplex PCR, while TCRdb's copy carries only in-frame clones and drops some. The sample lists roughly 15,000 clones, roughly 69% occurring once. The sequenced sample was PBMCs, obtained before nivolumab (anti-PD-1) treatment. Receptors were obtained from a person aged 40 to 85 with oral cavity squamous cell carcinoma.

The chain combines TRBV25-1 with TRBJ1-1, with D tentatively TRBD1 (6 bases). The CDR3 sequence is 15 residues long. V was shortened by 3 bases and J by 1 base, with 12 bases between the two germline ends. Germline V lookup: CDR1 MGHDK, CDR2 SYGVNS. CDR3 loop: CASSDPRQENTEAFF. The CDR3 DNA reads as TGTGCCAGCAGTGATCCGAGACAGGAGAACACTGAAGCTTTCTTT. Drawing the rest from reference TRBV25-1 and TRBJ1-1, the complete variable domain is EADIYQTPRYLVIGTGKKITLECSQTMGHDKMYWYQQDPGMELHLIHYSYGVNSTEKGDLSSESTVSRIRTEHFPLTLESARPSHTSQYLCASSDPRQENTEAFFGQGTRLTVV.

The V call is TRBV20-1, the J call TRBJ1-2; a weak D match, TRBD1 (6 bases). V gave up 5 bases and J gave up 7 bases, with 11 bases separating them. CDR1 and CDR2 (germline): DFQATT, SNEGSKA (reference sequence). The CDR3 loop spans 11 amino acids. The CDR3 here is CSAGGGSGYTF. CDR3 coding DNA: TGCAGTGCTGGAGGGGGGTCTGGCTACACCTTC.

This clone came up once. In nucleotides, the CDR3 is TGTGCCAGCGGAGAGAATTCACCCCTCCACTTT. Translating gives CASGENSPLHF. This chain uses TRBV9 with TRBJ1-6, with D unresolved. Germline-derived CDR1 and CDR2 are SGDLS and YYNGEE. V was pared by 7 bases and J by 7 bases, with 6 bases between. This CDR3 region has 11 residues.

The genes are TRBV6-1 and TRBJ1-5; D gene uncertain. CDR3 length: 14 residues. The germline V and J ends were trimmed by 6 bases and 6 bases, with 15 bases remaining between them. Germline CDR1 MNHNS, CDR2 SASEGT. The CDR3 nucleotides are TGTGCCAGCAGCCCCTTAGGGCAGGTTCAGCCCCAGCATTTT. Translation: CASSPLGQVQPQHF.

The chain is built from TRBV4-1 and TRBJ1-2, with D perhaps TRBD1 (6 bases). This CDR3 has 15 residues. Deletions cut 1 base from V and 4 bases from J, with 13 bases between. Per the germline V gene, CDR1 is MGHRA and CDR2 is YSYEKL. The CDR3 DNA reads TGCGCCAGCAGCCAAGCTGCCAGGGGACGCTATGGCTACACCTTC. Amino acids: CASSQAARGRYGYTF.

The chain joins TRBV20-1 to TRBJ2-7; 7 bases match TRBD2. The CDR3 loop spans 11 amino acids. Germline loops: CDR1 DFQATT, CDR2 SNEGSKA (reference sequence). CDR3 region: CSGRRTYEQYF. CDR3 nucleotides: TGCAGCGGGAGGCGGACCTACGAGCAGTACTTC.

The chain couples TRBV7-4 to TRBJ1-2; no firm D call. Trimming took 3 bases from V and 7 from J, leaving 15 bases between them. The CDR3 runs to 14 residues. The germline V gene encodes CDR1 SGHVT and CDR2 SQSDAQ. This CDR3 reads CASSLVSTLGGYTF. The CDR3 DNA reads as TGTGCCAGCAGCTTGGTGAGTACCCTCGGTGGCTACACCTTC.

A few counts support this clone. CDR3 sequence reads: CASSRDRASYGYTF. The CDR3 DNA follows: TGTGCCAGTAGTAGGGACAGGGCCTCCTATGGCTACACCTTC. J is TRBJ1-2 and V is TRBV19; 9 nucleotides align to TRBD1. With 4 bases clipped from V and 4 bases from J, the junction kept 4 bases outside the gene matches. The CDR3 is 14 residues long. CDR1 is LNHDA, CDR2 SQIVND, per germline (reference sequence).

The chain carries TRBV2 and TRBJ2-2; D is unclear. The CDR3 runs 12 residues. Per the germline V gene, CDR1 is SNHLY and CDR2 is FYNNEI. V shed 4 bases and J shed 8 bases, with 8 bases lying between them. The DNA of the CDR3 is TGTGCCAGCAGTGGAGAAGCGGGGGAGCTGTTTTTT. This translates into CASSGEAGELFF. Full variable domain (missing parts from reference TRBV2 and TRBJ2-2): EPEVTQTPSHQVTQMGQEVILRCVPISNHLYFYWYRQILGQKVEFLVSFYNNEISEKSEIFDDQFSVERPDGSNFTLKIRSTKLEDSAMYFCASSGEAGELFFGEGSRLTVL.